The 28 T cell receptor beta chains below all came from one sample that was sequenced in a study of OX40 agonist ivuxolimab in advanced cancers. Libraries were prepared through the immunoSEQ multiplex PCR assay. The source is immuneACCESS, and TCRdb retained only in-frame sequences with V and J called. Part of the clones is not carried over; for the studies checked, unresolved V genes explain less than half of this, and the remainder is unexplained. The sample table holds around 68,000 clones, of which around nine tenths were seen once. The biggest ten clones account for approximately 2% of the sample. The source material was CD4+ or CD8+ T cells sorted from blood, sampled in a trial of the OX40 agonist ivuxolimab. The source is an adult with an advanced solid tumor such as melanoma, head and neck, liver or kidney cancer.

The V and J genes are TRBV5-1 and TRBJ2-7, with D perhaps matching TRBD1 or TRBD2 (6 bases each). Germline loops: CDR1 SGHRS, CDR2 YFSETQ. V shed 0 bases and J shed 0 bases, with 10 bases lying between them. The CDR3 consists of 15 residues. CDR3 nucleotides: TGCGCCAGCAGCTTGGGGAGGGGGAGCTCCTACGAGCAGTACTTC. The encoded protein is CASSLGRGSSYEQYF.

The rearrangement joins TRBV11-2 to TRBJ2-3; D ambiguous. Germline loops: CDR1 SGHAT, CDR2 FQNNGV. The CDR3 length is 15 residues. The V gene lost 5 bases and the J gene lost 4 bases, with 16 bases spanning the gap. CDR3 in amino acids: CASSPIGSSADTQYF. The DNA for the CDR3 is TGTGCCAGCAGCCCCATTGGTAGCAGCGCAGATACGCAGTATTTT.

This chain joins TRBV7-2 and TRBJ1-5; weak D call: TRBD1 (5 bases). Germline-derived CDR1 and CDR2 are SGHTA and FQGNSA. Trimming took off 7 bases at V and 2 bases at J, with 9 bases between the two ends. This CDR3 spans 13 amino acids. The CDR3 sequence: CASNRGGNQPQHF. The CDR3, as DNA: TGTGCCAGCAATAGAGGGGGCAATCAGCCCCAGCATTTT.

The chain employs TRBV5-1 and TRBJ2-7; 7 nucleotides line up with TRBD2. The germline gives CDR1 SGHRS, CDR2 YFSETQ. There are 15 residues in the CDR3. V lost 4 bases and J lost 0; bases outside the gene matches: 7. DNA for the CDR3: TGCGCCAGCAGCCTTCTAGCGGAAATCTCCTACGAGCAGTACTTC. Protein product: CASSLLAEISYEQYF.

This chain joins TRBV6-9 and TRBJ1-6, with D perhaps matching TRBD1 (6 bases). Germline lookup yields CDR1 MNHGY and CDR2 SVAAGI. The germline V and J ends were trimmed by 4 bases and 3 bases, with 19 bases remaining between them. This CDR3 region has 18 residues. CDR3 loop: CASSSRDKARLYNSPLHF. Here the CDR3 DNA reads TGTGCCAGCAGTTCCCGGGACAAAGCACGACTCTATAATTCACCCCTCCACTTT.

V gene TRBV4-1 combines with J gene TRBJ2-1; 10 bases fit TRBD2. Trimming removed 0 bases from V and 0 bases from J; junction bases left unmatched: 14. The CDR3 contains 21 residues. CDR1 is MGHRA and CDR2 is YSYEKL in the germline V gene. The CDR3 is CASSQDPLAGVSTSSYNEQFF. The CDR3 region has the DNA TGCGCCAGCAGCCAAGATCCCCTAGCGGGGGTATCTACAAGCTCCTACAATGAGCAGTTCTTC.

The table lists this clone with a few counts. The chain joins TRBV5-5 to TRBJ1-2; 7 bases align to TRBD1. Trimming cost V 1 base and J 9 bases; bases outside gene matches: 12. Per germline, CDR1 SGHKS and CDR2 YYEKEE (reference sequence). CDR3 length: 15 amino acids. CDR3 sequence (DNA): TGTGCCAGCAGCTTGCAGGGGGGAGGACGTAGGCGCTACACCTTC. Amino acids: CASSLQGGGRRRYTF.

This CDR3 reads CASSFRDSYEQYF. The CDR3 DNA sequence: TGTGCCAGCAGCTTCAGGGACTCCTACGAGCAGTACTTC. The chain joins TRBV13 to TRBJ2-7, with D possibly being TRBD1 (5 bases). Deletions cut 3 bases from V and 0 bases from J, with 6 bases between. CDR1 and CDR2 from the germline V gene are PRHDT and FYEKMQ (reference sequence). The CDR3 consists of 13 residues.

The chain joins TRBV2 to TRBJ2-7, with a tentative D call TRBD1 (6 bases). V was pared by 10 bases and J by 0 bases, with 13 bases between. Looked up from germline, CDR1 is SNHLY and CDR2 is FYNNEI. The CDR3 covers 13 residues. CDR3 nucleotides: TGTGCCATACACAGGGAAAGCTCCTACGAGCAGTACTTC. Translation: CAIHRESSYEQYF.

The chain carries TRBV5-4 and TRBJ2-7, with TRBD2 identical over 16 bases. The V gene end was trimmed by 0 bases and the J gene end by 3 bases; junction bases not matched to a gene: 12. Germline CDR1 reads SGHNT; CDR2 reads YYREEE (reference sequence). CDR3 length equals 20 residues. This CDR3 reads CASSLALPGTSGRARYEQYF. The CDR3 DNA follows: TGTGCCAGCAGCTTGGCACTACCCGGGACTAGCGGGAGGGCCCGCTACGAGCAGTACTTC.

The V call is TRBV5-6, the J call TRBJ1-3; the D gene is possibly TRBD1 (5 bases). The CDR3 runs to 13 residues. Trimming removed 4 bases from V and 4 bases from J, with 9 bases in between. Germline CDR1 and CDR2: SGHDT and YYEEEE. The DNA for the CDR3 is TGTGCCAGCAGCCAGGGAGTGGGAAACACCATATATTTT. Protein sequence: CASSQGVGNTIYF.

V gene TRBV28 combines with J gene TRBJ1-3; possible D gene TRBD1, 5 bases. Germline CDR1 is MDHEN and CDR2 is SYDVKM. The CDR3 is 12 amino acids. Trimming took off 8 bases at V and 2 bases at J, with 7 bases between the two ends. In nucleotides, the CDR3 is TGTGCCAGCTGGGACCCTGGAAACACCATATATTTT. Translation: CASWDPGNTIYF.

The V call is TRBV4-1, the J call TRBJ2-3; 8 nucleotides align to TRBD2. Germline CDR1 reads MGHRA; CDR2 reads YSYEKL. The trim removed 4 bases at V and 2 bases at J, leaving 5 bases unmatched. The CDR3 consists of 15 residues. The DNA for the CDR3 is TGCGCCAGCAGCCGAGCGGGGGTCTACACAGATACGCAGTATTTT. It encodes CASSRAGVYTDTQYF.

CDR3 in amino acids: CASSLAGATVQFF. As DNA, the CDR3 is TGTGCCAGCAGCTTAGCGGGGGCTACAGTGCAGTTCTTC. The chain joins TRBV7-9 to TRBJ2-1; perhaps TRBD1 as D (6 bases). The germline V and J ends were trimmed by 0 bases and 12 bases, with 12 bases remaining between them. Germline CDR1 is SEHNR and CDR2 is FQNEAQ (reference sequence). The CDR3 runs 13 residues.

The CDR3 nucleotides read TGCGCCAGCAGTGACCAGTACACCGGGGAGCTGTTTTTT. Its protein is CASSDQYTGELFF. The V call is TRBV10-2, the J call TRBJ2-2; D is ambiguous. The length of the CDR3 is 13 residues. Germline lookup yields CDR1 WSHSY and CDR2 SAAADI. V was cut by 3 bases and J by 3 bases, with 5 bases left in between.

The V gene is TRBV11-2, the J gene TRBJ2-1, with D tentatively TRBD2 (6 bases). The CDR3 runs to 15 residues. V was trimmed by 3 bases and J by 6 bases, leaving 15 bases between them. Germline loops: CDR1 SGHAT, CDR2 FQNNGV. The CDR3 bases are TGTGCCAGCAGCTTTCTAGCCGGGGGTGTCAATGAGCAGTTCTTC. Translating gives CASSFLAGGVNEQFF.

The CDR3 DNA follows: TGCGCCAGCAGCTTTGCCACCTCCTACGAGCAGTACTTC. Its translation: CASSFATSYEQYF. V is TRBV5-1 and J is TRBJ2-7, with no clear D. The CDR3 covers 13 residues. Looked up from germline, CDR1 is SGHRS and CDR2 is YFSETQ. Trimming took 2 bases from V and 0 from J, leaving 6 bases between them. Full variable domain (outside the CDR3, taken from reference TRBV5-1 and TRBJ2-7): KAGVTQTPRYLIKTRGQQVTLSCSPISGHRSVSWYQQTPGQGLQFLFEYFSETQRNKGNFPGRFSGRQFSNSRSEMNVSTLELGDSALYLCASSFATSYEQYFGPGTRLTVT.

The genes are TRBV27 and TRBJ2-5; D gene unclear. Germline V gene data show CDR1 as MNHEY and CDR2 as SMNVEV (reference sequence). Trimming stripped 0 bases from V and 4 bases from J, with 9 bases between. The CDR3 extends over 14 amino acids. The CDR3 spells CASSLSFFGETQYF. CDR3 DNA sequence: TGTGCCAGCAGTTTATCCTTTTTTGGAGAGACCCAGTACTTC.

The chain has TRBV28 and TRBJ1-1; 7 bases agree with TRBD1. There are 14 residues in the CDR3. Germline CDR1 MDHEN, CDR2 SYDVKM. Trimming at V came to 5 bases and at J to 1 base, leaving 4 bases not matched to a gene. Written as DNA, the CDR3 is TGTGCCAGCAGTCAGGGGGTTAGGAACACTGAAGCTTTCTTT. This encodes CASSQGVRNTEAFF.

The chain combines TRBV7-9 with TRBJ2-1; D is unclear. CDR1 is SEHNR and CDR2 is FQNEAQ in the germline V gene (reference sequence). The CDR3 consists of 13 residues. Trimming removed 2 bases from V and 3 bases from J, with 5 bases in between. The CDR3 reads CASSLRIYNEQFF. The CDR3 DNA reads TGTGCCAGCAGCTTAAGGATCTACAATGAGCAGTTCTTC.

The chain uses TRBV28 and TRBJ2-2; D tentatively reads TRBD1 or TRBD2 (5 bases each). The germline CDR1 and CDR2 sequences are MDHEN and SYDVKM. This CDR3 spans 15 amino acids. V was cut by 4 bases and J by 6 bases, with 15 bases left in between. The CDR3 loop reads CASSSRGRDAGELFF. CDR3 nucleotides: TGTGCCAGCAGTTCCCGTGGCAGGGACGCCGGGGAGCTGTTTTTT.

This clone was counted a single time. The chain joins TRBV15 to TRBJ1-1; 7 bases fit TRBD1. Trimming removed 3 bases from V and 9 bases from J; junction bases left unmatched: 7. CDR3 length: 13 amino acids. Germline-derived CDR1 and CDR2 are LNHNV and YYDKDF (reference sequence). CDR3 residues: CATSRRGTVKAFF. CDR3 coding DNA: TGTGCCACCAGCAGGAGGGGGACAGTCAAAGCTTTCTTT.

A few counts support this clone. The chain has TRBV2 and TRBJ1-6; D unclear. Trimming left V 8 bases short and J 9 bases short, with 14 bases between. Looked up from germline, CDR1 is SNHLY and CDR2 is FYNNEI. The length of the CDR3 is 13 residues. CDR3 protein: CASLRDGSSPLHF. The CDR3 DNA reads TGTGCCAGCCTCCGAGACGGTAGTTCACCCCTCCACTTT. Supplemented by reference TRBV2 and TRBJ1-6, the full variable domain reads EPEVTQTPSHQVTQMGQEVILRCVPISNHLYFYWYRQILGQKVEFLVSFYNNEISEKSEIFDDQFSVERPDGSNFTLKIRSTKLEDSAMYFCASLRDGSSPLHFGNGTRLTVT.

This clone has only a few counts. The chain combines TRBV9 with TRBJ2-7; D uncertain. Germline loops: CDR1 SGDLS, CDR2 YYNGEE. Trimming left V 3 bases short and J 1 base short, with 11 bases between. The CDR3 is 14 residues long. As DNA, the CDR3 is TGTGCCAGCAGCGCATACGGGTTATCCTACGAGCAGTACTTC. Protein product: CASSAYGLSYEQYF. The full variable domain, rest sourced from reference TRBV9 and TRBJ2-7, is DSGVTQTPKHLITATGQRVTLRCSPRSGDLSVYWYQQSLDQGLQFLIQYYNGEERAKGNILERFSAQQFPDLHSELNLSSLELGDSALYFCASSAYGLSYEQYFGPGTRLTVT.

The J gene is TRBJ1-5, the V gene TRBV28; maybe TRBD1 (6 bases). Germline lookup yields CDR1 MDHEN and CDR2 SYDVKM. The V gene lost 5 bases and the J gene lost 4 bases, with 12 bases spanning the gap. The CDR3 has 14 residues. This CDR3 reads CASSAGTFNQPQHF. The CDR3 coding sequence is TGTGCCAGCAGTGCCGGGACATTTAATCAGCCCCAGCATTTT.

The chain employs TRBV4-1 and TRBJ1-4; 7 bases are shared with TRBD1. The CDR3 loop spans 16 amino acids. Per the germline V gene, CDR1 is MGHRA and CDR2 is YSYEKL. J gave up 4 bases and V 4 bases, and 9 bases lay outside the gene matches. Here the CDR3 DNA reads TGCGCCAGCAGCCTTCGACAGGGCAGGGGTAATGAAAAACTGTTTTTT. Its protein is CASSLRQGRGNEKLFF.

In this sample, this clone turned up a few times. J is TRBJ1-2 and V is TRBV15; D remains ambiguous. The length of the CDR3 is 14 residues. V was pared by 1 base and J by 4 bases, with 10 bases between. Germline V CDR1 and CDR2: LNHNV, YYDKDF (reference sequence). CDR3 DNA sequence: TGTGCCACCAGCAGAGTCGCCAGAACCTATGGCTACACCTTC. This codes for CATSRVARTYGYTF.

This clone was seen a single time. The chain joins TRBV29-1 to TRBJ2-3; TRBD2 might be the D (5 bases). V shed 4 bases and J shed 2 bases, with 10 bases lying between them. CDR1 is SQVTM and CDR2 is ANQGSEA in the germline V gene. CDR3 length: 13 residues. DNA for the CDR3: TGCAGCGTTGGTATGCGGGTCACAGATACGCAGTATTTT. It encodes CSVGMRVTDTQYF.